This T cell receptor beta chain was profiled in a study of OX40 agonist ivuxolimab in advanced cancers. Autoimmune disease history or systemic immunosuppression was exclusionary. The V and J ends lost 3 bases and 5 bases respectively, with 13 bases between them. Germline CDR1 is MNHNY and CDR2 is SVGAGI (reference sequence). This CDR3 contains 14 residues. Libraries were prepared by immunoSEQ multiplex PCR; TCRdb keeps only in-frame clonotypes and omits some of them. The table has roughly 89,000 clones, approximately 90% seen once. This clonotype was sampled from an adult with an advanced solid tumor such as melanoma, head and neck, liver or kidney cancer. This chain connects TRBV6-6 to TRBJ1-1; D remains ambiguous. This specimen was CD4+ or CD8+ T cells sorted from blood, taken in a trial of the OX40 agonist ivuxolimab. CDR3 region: CASSYLGNRTEAFF. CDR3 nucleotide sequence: TGTGCCAGCAGTTATCTGGGGAATAGGACTGAAGCTTTCTTT.